This is a list of T cell receptor beta chains from one sample in a study of control samples from healthy donors and cancer patients. The method was immunoSEQ multiplex PCR; TCRdb's version includes in-frame clones alone and lacks a portion of them. There are about 220,000 clones in the sample; about 95% occur only once, and around 1.5% lies in the top ten. Sample: blood. The receptors stem from a man in his fifties in good health. Each CDR3 is given with its conserved first and last residue. A D gene is named only where the DNA matches it firmly. Clone size is shown for a subset of rows, as once, few, many or a class of expanded clone.

v_call	j_call	clone_size	d_call	cdr3_nt	cdr3_aa
TRBV6-2/TRBV6-3	TRBJ1-2	.	TRBD1	TGTGCCAGCAGTTCTGGGACAGGATCCAGGGGCTACACCTTC	CASSSGTGSRGYTF
TRBV3-1/TRBV3-2	TRBJ1-2	.	TRBD1	TGTGCCAGCAGCCTCTTCGCAGGGGGCGGCTACACCTTC	CASSLFAGGGYTF
TRBV7-2	TRBJ2-3	.	.	TGTGCCAGCAGCTCAACGACGCGCTTCGGGACAGATACGCAGTATTTT	CASSSTTRFGTDTQYF
TRBV5-4	TRBJ1-2	.	TRBD1	TGTGCCAGCAGCGCTGGGACAGGGGTCTATGGCTACACCTTC	CASSAGTGVYGYTF
TRBV6-2/TRBV6-3	TRBJ1-1	.	.	TGTGCCAGCAGTTACTCAGGCAGTAACACTGAAGCTTTCTTT	CASSYSGSNTEAFF
TRBV10-2	TRBJ2-3	.	.	TGCGCCAGCACGGCTAGCTCAGATACGCAGTATTTT	CASTASSDTQYF
TRBV5-4	TRBJ2-6	.	.	TGTGCCAGCAGCCTCGGACAGCGTAGCTCTGGGGCCAACGTCCTGACTTTC	CASSLGQRSSGANVLTF
TRBV10-3	TRBJ2-2	.	.	TGTGCCCTACGGCGTGGGCGATCCGAGGGGACCGGGGAGCTGTTTTTT	CALRRGRSEGTGELFF
TRBV28	TRBJ2-1	.	.	TGTGCCAGCAGTTTTGGGGGATACAATGAGCAGTTCTTC	CASSFGGYNEQFF
TRBV27	TRBJ1-2	.	.	TGTGCCAGCAGTCCCTCCCAGGGAGAGGACAACTATGGCTACACCTTC	CASSPSQGEDNYGYTF
TRBV28	TRBJ1-2	.	.	TGTGCCAGCAGCCCGCTTGGCTATGGCTACACCTTC	CASSPLGYGYTF
TRBV7-3	TRBJ2-1	.	.	TGTGCCAGCAGCTTATCTGGGCAGGGGGGATTGGTAAATGAGCAGTTCTTC	CASSLSGQGGLVNEQFF
TRBV11-2	TRBJ1-2	.	.	TGTGCCAGCAGCTCTCGCCGGGACCTTGTGGGCTACACCTTC	CASSSRRDLVGYTF
TRBV7-2	TRBJ2-2	.	TRBD2	TGTGCCAGCAGCCCCATCCTCAGCGGGGGGGCCGGGGAGCTGTTTTTT	CASSPILSGGAGELFF
TRBV18	TRBJ2-3	.	.	TGTGCCAGCTCAAATAGCAGGGATACGCAGTATTTT	CASSNSRDTQYF
TRBV4-2	TRBJ1-2	.	TRBD1	TGTGCCAGCAGCCAAGAAAATGGGGGACAGAGAGGCTACACCTTC	CASSQENGGQRGYTF
TRBV24-1	TRBJ2-2	.	.	TGTGCCACCAGTGGGGGGTTCTCCCAGGTTCGGTCCGGGGAGCTGTTTTTT	CATSGGFSQVRSGELFF
TRBV9	TRBJ2-1	once	TRBD1	TGTGCCAGCCAGGGGGACAGTTATTACAATGAGCAGTTCTTC	CASQGDSYYNEQFF
TRBV3-1/TRBV3-2	TRBJ1-5	.	.	TGTGCCAGCAGCCACTGGACAGACACTAGCAATCAGCCCCAGCATTTT	CASSHWTDTSNQPQHF
TRBV28	TRBJ1-1	.	.	TGTGCCAGCAGTTTATTTAATACAGAAGCTTTCTTT	CASSLFNTEAFF
TRBV19	TRBJ2-1	.	.	TGTGCCAGTACACGAGGGCCAGCCTCCTACAATGAGCAGTTCTTC	CASTRGPASYNEQFF
TRBV18	TRBJ2-2	.	.	TGTGCCAGCTCACCGGGCAGAACAACCGGGGAGCTGTTTTTT	CASSPGRTTGELFF
TRBV10-1	TRBJ2-3	once	TRBD1	TGCGCCAGCAGTGTCCAACAGGGGTCAGATACGCAGTATTTT	CASSVQQGSDTQYF
TRBV24-1	TRBJ2-1	once	.	TGTGCCACCAGTGACCCAAGTCTAGTGGCCTACAATGAGCAGTTCTTC	CATSDPSLVAYNEQFF
TRBV6-6	TRBJ2-2	.	TRBD1	TGTGCCAGCAGTACAGGGGGTACCACCGGGGAGCTGTTTTTT	CASSTGGTTGELFF
TRBV2	TRBJ1-1	.	.	TGTGCCAGCAGTGAATCCAGGAACACTGAAGCTTTCTTT	CASSESRNTEAFF
TRBV4-2	TRBJ2-1	once	.	TGTGCCAGCAGCCAAGATCGGCAGGGGCGCAATGAGCAGTTCTTC	CASSQDRQGRNEQFF
TRBV21-1	TRBJ1-1	.	.	TGTGCCAGCAGCAAAGGTAAGTGGATGGGGGCGAACACTGAAGCTTTCTTT	CASSKGKWMGANTEAFF
TRBV7-2	TRBJ1-1	.	.	TGTGCCAGCAGCGCCAACACAGGCGGCACTGAAGCTTTCTTT	CASSANTGGTEAFF
TRBV19	TRBJ2-4	.	.	TGTGCCCCGCTTCAGTCGTGTCGTACCAAAAACATTCAGTACTTC	CAPLQSCRTKNIQYF
TRBV4-1	TRBJ1-6	.	TRBD1	TGCGCCAGCAGCTCGGACAGGGGGCGACTGAATTCACCCCTCCACTTT	CASSSDRGRLNSPLHF
TRBV3-1/TRBV3-2	TRBJ1-6	once	TRBD1	TGTGCCAGCAGCCAGACAGGGAACTCACCCCTCCACTTT	CASSQTGNSPLHF
TRBV7-2	TRBJ1-2	.	.	TGTGCCAGCACCCCGACTCCAGCTAACTATGGCTACACCTTC	CASTPTPANYGYTF
TRBV29-1	TRBJ1-1	.	.	TGCAGCGTTCACACGCGGGGGCGAGGCACTGAAGCTTTCTTT	CSVHTRGRGTEAFF
TRBV5-5	TRBJ1-1	.	.	TGTGCCAGCAGCTTGGAGGGGCCCAACACTGAAGCTTTCTTT	CASSLEGPNTEAFF
TRBV7-2	TRBJ2-7	few	TRBD1	TGTGCCAGCAGCTTAACAGGGGGGTCCTACGAGCAGTACTTC	CASSLTGGSYEQYF
TRBV30	TRBJ1-4	.	TRBD1	TGTGCCTGGAGGAAACCGGGACAGGTGAATGAAAAACTGTTTTTT	CAWRKPGQVNEKLFF
TRBV10-1	TRBJ2-3	.	.	TGCGCCAGCGGTTTTACAGCGGATACGCAGTATTTT	CASGFTADTQYF
TRBV2	TRBJ1-6	.	.	TGTGCCAGCAGTGATCGGGGATACAATTCACCCCTCCACTTT	CASSDRGYNSPLHF
TRBV25-1	TRBJ1-5	.	.	TGTGCCAGCAGTGAGACAGGCAACAATCAGCCCCAGCATTTT	CASSETGNNQPQHF
TRBV28	TRBJ1-2	.	.	TGTGCCAGCAGTTTAAGGTTCGGGGGCTACACCTTC	CASSLRFGGYTF
TRBV9	TRBJ2-7	.	.	TGTGCCAGCATCAATATTCTGAGGCAGGGGACACAAACCCGCTACGAGCAGTACTTC	CASINILRQGTQTRYEQYF